These 23 T cell receptor beta chains were sequenced from one sample in a study of CXCR3-negative and CXCR3-positive naive CD8 T cells. Researchers prepared the TRB cDNA libraries using 5' RACE with UMI labels. TCRdb reprocessed the 5' RACE reads and keeps a single row for each CDR3 protein, giving no DNA. Its listing shows tens of thousands of distinct CDR3 sequences. Sequenced material: naive CXCR3- CD8+ T cells from blood. The subset is: CD45RO-CCR7+CD27+CD95- naive CD8+ T cells lacking CXCR3 (TNR3-). Every receptor here comes from a human donor in good health. Some clones in this sample may be carry-over from other donors' samples.

This chain uses TRBV19 with TRBJ2-7; TCRdb designates TRBD1, a call that cannot be tested without DNA. Germline V gene lookup returns CDR1 LNHDA and CDR2 SQIVND (reference sequence). This CDR3 spans 14 amino acids. The CDR3 sequence is CASSPVGASYEQYF. The entire variable domain, with the rest obtained from reference TRBV19 and TRBJ2-7, is as follows: DGGITQSPKYLFRKEGQNVTLSCEQNLNHDAMYWYRQDPGQGLRLIYYSQIVNDFQKGDIAEGYSVSREKKESFPLTVTSAQKNPTAFYLCASSPVGASYEQYFGPGTRLTVT.

The chain links TRBV29-1 to TRBJ1-1; absent DNA, TCRdb's TRBD1 call cannot be checked. Germline CDR1 and CDR2: SQVTM and ANQGSEA. The CDR3 extends over 13 amino acids. The CDR3 loop reads CSVEWTGGTEAFF.

This CDR3 is CSVERDYEQYF. V and J are TRBV29-1 and TRBJ2-7; TCRdb proposes TRBD2, but this gene call is untestable without DNA. This CDR3 has 11 amino acids. Germline V gives CDR1 SQVTM, CDR2 ANQGSEA.

This rearrangement joins TRBV7-9 to TRBJ1-1; TCRdb returns TRBD1, unconfirmable since there is no DNA. The germline gives CDR1 SEHNR, CDR2 FQNEAQ (reference sequence). This CDR3 has 12 residues. CDR3 in amino acids: CASRVQGTEAFF. Full variable domain (outside the CDR3, taken from reference TRBV7-9 and TRBJ1-1): DTGVSQNPRHKITKRGQNVTFRCDPISEHNRLYWYRQTLGQGPEFLTYFQNEAQLEKSRLLSDRFSAERPKGSFSTLEIQRTEQGDSAMYLCASRVQGTEAFFGQGTRLTVV.

V gene TRBV5-6 combines with J gene TRBJ2-1. The CDR3 length is 16 residues. The germline V gene has CDR1 SGHDT and CDR2 YYEEEE. The CDR3 region is CASSLGTMGVNNEQFF.

The rearrangement joins TRBV15 to TRBJ2-7; the TRBD2 assignment by TCRdb is unverifiable without DNA. This CDR3 spans 14 amino acids. Germline CDR1 LNHNV, CDR2 YYDKDF (reference sequence). The CDR3 spells CATSSGVGGYEQYF.

The chain employs TRBV7-9 and TRBJ1-5; checking the TCRdb D call of TRBD1 is not possible without DNA. Germline V gene sequence: CDR1 SEHNR, CDR2 FQNEAQ (reference sequence). This CDR3 spans 14 amino acids. Here the CDR3 reads CASSPTGGNQPQHF.

The gene calls are TRBV2 and TRBJ1-5; absent DNA, TCRdb's TRBD1 call cannot be checked. Germline CDR1 is SNHLY and CDR2 is FYNNEI. This CDR3 comprises 14 residues. CDR3 region: CASSPDTSNQPQHF.

CDR3 protein: CASSGYRGGEQYF. The chain links TRBV7-9 to TRBJ2-7; TCRdb calls TRBD1, which cannot be checked without DNA. This CDR3 is built from 13 residues. CDR1 is SEHNR, CDR2 FQNEAQ, per germline (reference sequence).

The chain employs TRBV29-1 and TRBJ2-6. The CDR3 sequence is 15 residues long. From germline, CDR1 is SQVTM and CDR2 ANQGSEA. CDR3: CSVGFVFSGANVLTF.

V and J are TRBV19 and TRBJ1-1. Per germline, CDR1 LNHDA and CDR2 SQIVND (reference sequence). CDR3 size: 14 residues. The CDR3 sequence is CATTPWGGRTEAFF.

This chain uses TRBV4-1 with TRBJ2-3. Germline V gives CDR1 MGHRA, CDR2 YSYEKL. The CDR3 runs to 17 residues. The CDR3 is CASSPDSTYPSTDTQYF.

The CDR3 reads CSVEDRGIEAFF. This chain uses TRBV29-1 with TRBJ1-1. The germline gives CDR1 SQVTM, CDR2 ANQGSEA. The CDR3 sequence is 12 residues long.

This chain joins TRBV7-9 and TRBJ1-1. Germline V lookup: CDR1 SEHNR, CDR2 FQNEAQ (reference sequence). The CDR3 spans 15 residues. CDR3 region: CASSSGPIINTEAFF.

The gene calls are TRBV4-3 and TRBJ2-7. The CDR3 is made up of 13 amino acids. CDR1 LGHNA and CDR2 YSLEER come from the germline V gene. The CDR3 reads CASSQGQNYEQYF.

The rearrangement links TRBV27 to TRBJ2-1; no DNA is available, so the TRBD2 call from TCRdb remains unchecked. Germline V lookup: CDR1 MNHEY, CDR2 SMNVEV (reference sequence). The CDR3 sequence is 18 residues long. This chain's CDR3 is CASRHPGLAGGGHNEQFF.

The V call is TRBV7-9, the J call TRBJ1-1. CDR1 is SEHNR, CDR2 FQNEAQ, per germline (reference sequence). This CDR3 comprises 14 residues. The CDR3 sequence is CASSLVLAGTEAFF.

This chain connects TRBV5-1 to TRBJ2-2; TCRdb indicates TRBD1, and absent DNA this call remains unverified. The germline CDR1 and CDR2 sequences are SGHRS and YFSETQ. The CDR3 is 15 residues long. CDR3 protein: CASSQGQRNTGELFF.

This chain links TRBV25-1 with TRBJ2-1; TCRdb proposes TRBD1, but this gene call is untestable without DNA. Germline V gene data show CDR1 as MGHDK and CDR2 as SYGVNS. There are 15 residues in the CDR3. The CDR3 region is CASSPRTGWNNEQFF.

The rearrangement joins TRBV29-1 to TRBJ2-2; checking the TCRdb D call of TRBD1 is not possible without DNA. In germline, CDR1 is SQVTM, CDR2 ANQGSEA. The CDR3 length is 15 residues. The CDR3 reads CSVEWGGTNTGELFF.

The chain carries TRBV11-3 and TRBJ2-7; lacking DNA, the TRBD1 call made by TCRdb goes unchecked. The CDR3 length is 14 residues. Germline values: CDR1 SGHNT, CDR2 YENEEA. CDR3 loop: CASSSSSGAYEQYF. Full variable domain (outside the CDR3, taken from reference TRBV11-3 and TRBJ2-7): EAGVVQSPRYKIIEKKQPVAFWCNPISGHNTLYWYLQNLGQGPELLIRYENEEAVDDSQLPKDRFSAERLKGVDSTLKIQPAELGDSAVYLCASSSSSGAYEQYFGPGTRLTVT.

The chain recombines TRBV25-1 with TRBJ2-2. The germline V gene encodes CDR1 MGHDK and CDR2 SYGVNS. There are 11 residues in the CDR3. CDR3 amino acids: CASSEFGELFF.

This chain links TRBV12-3 or TRBV12-4 with TRBJ2-3. This CDR3 has 15 amino acids. The CDR3 here is CALRAVTLLGDTQYF.